The 6 T cell receptor beta chains below all came from one sample that was sequenced in a study of blood T cells in healthy people across ages. Through a sample-barcoded 5' primer and a J-beta primer mix, a second PCR was run for about 6 to 11 cycles. MiXCR, run by TCRdb on the 5' RACE reads, gives a single entry per CDR3 protein. The profile shows approximately 830,000 distinct CDR3 sequences, 62% of them singletons. The sequenced sample consisted of blood. These TCRs come from a man aged 25-40 years in good health.

The chain combines TRBV4-2 with TRBJ2-2, with 7 bases aligning to TRBD2. Unmatched junction bases numbered 6, after V lost 3 bases and J lost 8 bases. CDR3 length: 14 residues. CDR1 is LGHNA, CDR2 YNFKEQ, per germline. For the CDR3, the DNA is TGTGCCAGCAGCCAGATGGGGAGGGAAGGGGAGCTGTTTTTT. As protein: CASSQMGREGELFF.

This chain uses TRBV5-1 with TRBJ2-7, with D hard to call. CDR1 and CDR2 (germline): SGHRS, YFSETQ. The CDR3 loop spans 14 amino acids. V gave up 0 bases and J gave up 2 bases, with 9 bases separating them. The DNA of the CDR3 is TGCGCCAGCAGCTTGGAGGTCAGGCCCTACGAGCAGTACTTC. This gives the protein CASSLEVRPYEQYF. The whole variable domain, filled in from reference TRBV5-1 and TRBJ2-7, reads KAGVTQTPRYLIKTRGQQVTLSCSPISGHRSVSWYQQTPGQGLQFLFEYFSETQRNKGNFPGRFSGRQFSNSRSEMNVSTLELGDSALYLCASSLEVRPYEQYFGPGTRLTVT.

V and J are TRBV27 and TRBJ2-1; either TRBD1 or TRBD2 may supply D (6 bases each). The CDR3 length is 17 residues. V gave up 2 bases and J gave up 3 bases, with 17 bases separating them. The germline V gene encodes CDR1 MNHEY and CDR2 SMNVEV (reference sequence). This CDR3 is CASSLETPRGVYNEQFF. Here the CDR3 DNA reads TGTGCCAGCAGTTTAGAGACCCCGAGGGGGGTCTACAATGAGCAGTTCTTC.

The chain combines TRBV7-2 with TRBJ1-5; 7 nucleotides match TRBD1. The germline V gene has CDR1 SGHTA and CDR2 FQGNSA. V shed 5 bases and J 6 bases; nucleotides not matched to a gene: 7. This CDR3 has 14 residues. DNA of the CDR3: TGTGCCAGCAGCCAAGACAGGGCAGGTCAGCCCCAGCATTTT. Translated: CASSQDRAGQPQHF.

This rearrangement joins TRBV20-1 to TRBJ1-4, with D maybe TRBD1 (5 bases). Trimming removed 6 bases from V and 2 bases from J, with 10 bases in between. The CDR3 length is 13 residues. CDR1 is DFQATT, CDR2 SNEGSKA, per germline (reference sequence). This CDR3 is CSARRGTNEKLFF. The CDR3 nucleotides read TGCAGTGCGAGAAGGGGTACTAATGAAAAACTGTTTTTT.

This clonotype was counted only a few times. The chain is built from TRBV2 and TRBJ2-7; 9 nucleotides line up with TRBD1. Germline assignment: CDR1 SNHLY and CDR2 FYNNEI. This CDR3 region has 15 residues. V was pared by 4 bases and J by 7 bases, with 11 bases of the junction left unmatched. CDR3 region: CASSGYGTGSGEQYF. The CDR3 bases are TGTGCCAGCAGTGGGTACGGGACAGGGTCAGGGGAGCAGTACTTC.